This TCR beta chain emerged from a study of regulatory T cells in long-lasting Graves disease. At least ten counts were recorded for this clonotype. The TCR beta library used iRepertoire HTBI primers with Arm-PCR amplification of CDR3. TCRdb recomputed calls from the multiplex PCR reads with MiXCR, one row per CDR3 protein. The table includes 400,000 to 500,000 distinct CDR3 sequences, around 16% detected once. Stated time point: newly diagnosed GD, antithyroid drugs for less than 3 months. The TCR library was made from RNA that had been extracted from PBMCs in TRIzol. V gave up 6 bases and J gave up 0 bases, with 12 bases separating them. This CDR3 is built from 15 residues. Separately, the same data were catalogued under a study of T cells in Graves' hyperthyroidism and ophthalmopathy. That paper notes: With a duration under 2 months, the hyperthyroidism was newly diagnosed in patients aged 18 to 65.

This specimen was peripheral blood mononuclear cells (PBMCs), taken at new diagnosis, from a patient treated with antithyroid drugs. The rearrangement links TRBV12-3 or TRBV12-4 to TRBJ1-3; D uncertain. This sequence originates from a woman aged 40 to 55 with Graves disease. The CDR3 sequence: CASSPRVGSGNTIYF. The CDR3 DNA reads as TGTGCCAGCAGCCCCCGGGTAGGCTCTGGAAACACCATATATTTT.